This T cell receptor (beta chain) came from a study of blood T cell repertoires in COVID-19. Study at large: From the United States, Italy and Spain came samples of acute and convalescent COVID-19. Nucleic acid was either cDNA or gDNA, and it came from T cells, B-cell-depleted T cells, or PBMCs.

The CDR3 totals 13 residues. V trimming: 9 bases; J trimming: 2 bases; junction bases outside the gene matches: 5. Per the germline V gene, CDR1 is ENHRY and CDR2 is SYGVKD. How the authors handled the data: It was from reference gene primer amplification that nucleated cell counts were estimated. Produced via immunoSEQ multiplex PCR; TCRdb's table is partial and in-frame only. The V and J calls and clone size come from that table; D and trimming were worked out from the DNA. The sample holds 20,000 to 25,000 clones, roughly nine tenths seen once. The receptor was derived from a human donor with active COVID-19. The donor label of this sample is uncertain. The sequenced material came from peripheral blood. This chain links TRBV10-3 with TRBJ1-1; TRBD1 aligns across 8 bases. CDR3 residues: CAIRTGPNTEAFF. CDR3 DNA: TGTGCCATAAGGACAGGGCCAAACACTGAAGCTTTCTTT.